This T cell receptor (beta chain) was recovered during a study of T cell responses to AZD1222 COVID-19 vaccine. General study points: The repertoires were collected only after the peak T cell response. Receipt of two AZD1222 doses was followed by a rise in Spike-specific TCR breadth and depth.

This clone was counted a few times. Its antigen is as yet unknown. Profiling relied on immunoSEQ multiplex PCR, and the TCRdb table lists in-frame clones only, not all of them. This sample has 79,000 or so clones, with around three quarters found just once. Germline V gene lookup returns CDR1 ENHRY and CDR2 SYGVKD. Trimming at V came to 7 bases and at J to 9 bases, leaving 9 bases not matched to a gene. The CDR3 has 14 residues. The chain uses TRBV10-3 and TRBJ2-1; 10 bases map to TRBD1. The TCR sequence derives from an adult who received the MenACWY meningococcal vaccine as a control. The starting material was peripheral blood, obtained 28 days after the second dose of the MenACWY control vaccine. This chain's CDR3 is CAINPGTGVGEQFF. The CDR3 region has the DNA TGTGCCATCAACCCCGGGACAGGGGTGGGTGAGCAGTTCTTC.